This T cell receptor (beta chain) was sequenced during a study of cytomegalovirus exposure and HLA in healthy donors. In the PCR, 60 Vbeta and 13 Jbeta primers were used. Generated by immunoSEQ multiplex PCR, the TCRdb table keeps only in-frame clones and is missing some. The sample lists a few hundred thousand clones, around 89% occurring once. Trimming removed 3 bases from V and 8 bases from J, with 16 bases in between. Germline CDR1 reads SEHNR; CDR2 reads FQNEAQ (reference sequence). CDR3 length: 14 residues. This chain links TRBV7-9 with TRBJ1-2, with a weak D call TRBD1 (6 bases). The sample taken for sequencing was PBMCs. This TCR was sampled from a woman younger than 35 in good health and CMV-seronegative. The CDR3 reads CASSFARQDLGYTF. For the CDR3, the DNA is TGTGCCAGCAGCTTCGCAAGACAGGACCTGGGCTACACCTTC.